The clone carrying this TCR beta chain was picked up many times. The CDR3 is made up of 15 amino acids. Looked up from germline, CDR1 is SGHVS and CDR2 is FNYEAQ. V shed 5 bases, J shed 4 bases, and the junction held 8 bases outside the gene matches. TCRdb re-analysed the 5' RACE reads in MiXCR, keeping a single row per CDR3 protein. In the table there are roughly 50,000 distinct CDR3 sequences, approximately 17% of which are singletons. The receptor's source is a female donor with breast cancer. This chain links TRBV7-6 with TRBJ2-7, with 10 bases that match TRBD1. The sample consisted of naive CD4+ T cells sorted from blood. Documented subset: naive CD4+ T cells, CD4+CD45RA+CD25-. The CDR3: CASSPETGGLYEQYF. In DNA form, the CDR3 reads TGTGCCAGCAGCCCTGAGACAGGGGGCTTGTACGAGCAGTACTTC.